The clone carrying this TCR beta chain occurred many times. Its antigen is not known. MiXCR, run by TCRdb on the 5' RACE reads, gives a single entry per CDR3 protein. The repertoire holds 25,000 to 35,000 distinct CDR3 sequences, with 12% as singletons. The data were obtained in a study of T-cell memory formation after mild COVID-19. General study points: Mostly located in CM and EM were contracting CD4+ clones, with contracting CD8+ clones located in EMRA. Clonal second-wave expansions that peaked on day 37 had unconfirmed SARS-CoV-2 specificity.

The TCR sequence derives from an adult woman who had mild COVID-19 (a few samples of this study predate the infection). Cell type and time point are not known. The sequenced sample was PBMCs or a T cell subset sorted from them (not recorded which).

The DNA of the CDR3 is TGTGCCAGCAGCACTAGGGCAGGCAATCAGCCCCAGCATTTT. Amino acid sequence: CASSTRAGNQPQHF. The chain employs TRBV7-2 and TRBJ1-5; D is unresolved. V was cut by 5 bases and J by 2 bases, with 10 bases left in between. Germline lookup yields CDR1 SGHTA and CDR2 FQGNSA. The CDR3 contains 14 residues.